Shown below are 6 T cell receptor beta chains from a single sample sequenced in a study of Graves' ophthalmopathy and Graves' hyperthyroidism. Amplification from RNA transcripts yielded the TCR beta CDR3 regions. RT-PCR in the first round used HTBI primers; a second-round multiplex PCR followed. Each CDR3 protein gets one entry after TCRdb re-called the multiplex PCR reads with MiXCR. The sample yields about 400,000 distinct CDR3 sequences, around 20% seen once. The sequenced sample consisted of peripheral blood. These receptor sequences come from a woman aged 18-30 years with stable Graves' hyperthyroidism.

This clonotype appeared a few times. The chain has TRBV6-2 or TRBV6-3 and TRBJ1-2, with D perhaps matching TRBD1 (5 bases). The CDR3 covers 15 residues. Deletions cut 3 bases from V and 6 bases from J, with 17 bases between. The V gene's germline CDR1 is MNHEY and CDR2 SVGEGT. CDR3 in DNA: TGTGCCAGCAGTTATTGGAGGGGCGCCCCGGATGGCTACACCTTC. It translates to CASSYWRGAPDGYTF.

This clonotype has ten or more counts. V and J are TRBV2 and TRBJ2-4; 7 bases fit TRBD2. Germline assignment: CDR1 SNHLY and CDR2 FYNNEI. V lost 3 bases, J lost 6 bases, and 5 bases stayed unmatched. The CDR3 runs 14 residues. CDR3 protein: CASSEAASGNIQYF. CDR3 sequence (DNA): TGTGCCAGCAGTGAGGCGGCTAGCGGAAACATTCAGTACTTC.

Only a few counts were recorded for this clonotype. The chain couples TRBV4-1 to TRBJ2-7; either TRBD1 or TRBD2 may supply D (5 bases each). The germline CDR1 and CDR2 sequences are MGHRA and YSYEKL. The V end was cut by 5 bases, the J end by 1 base, with 15 bases between. CDR3 size: 15 residues. The CDR3 region has the DNA TGCGCCAGCAGCTACCCGGGACGGACTTCCTACGAGCAGTACTTC. This encodes CASSYPGRTSYEQYF.

This clonotype was counted at least ten times. The chain links TRBV25-1 to TRBJ2-2; 9 bases map to TRBD1. Trimming at V came to 2 bases and at J to 4 bases, leaving 17 bases not matched to a gene. This CDR3 contains 20 residues. Germline loops: CDR1 MGHDK, CDR2 SYGVNS. The CDR3 coding sequence is TGTGCCAGCAGTGAAGTACACGGACAGGGGTTTTCAGACTCCACCGGGGAGCTGTTTTTT. It translates to CASSEVHGQGFSDSTGELFF.

This clonotype was counted at least ten times. CDR3 nucleotide sequence: TGTGCCAGCAGCGTCTACCCAGGGGCCTACGAGCAGTACTTC. It codes for CASSVYPGAYEQYF. The chain carries TRBV9 and TRBJ2-7, with TRBD1 as a possible D gene (6 bases). Trimming stripped 2 bases from V and 2 bases from J, with 11 bases between. The germline gives CDR1 SGDLS, CDR2 YYNGEE. The CDR3 loop spans 14 amino acids.

Comment on this clonotype: An end of the junction differs from the germline gene, which may be a read error. The chain is built from TRBV6-1 and TRBJ2-7; possibly TRBD2 for D (6 bases). The CDR3 covers 15 residues. Germline-derived CDR1 and CDR2 are MNHNS and SASEGT. CDR3 bases: TGCGCCAGCAGTGAATCAAACTCGGGGGTCTACGAGCAGTACTTC. Protein product: CASSESNSGVYEQYF.